This T cell receptor (beta chain) was recovered during a study of blood T cells in healthy people across ages. This clonotype was counted only a few times. Its matching antigen is unknown. Sample-barcoded 5' priming and a J-beta primer mix drove a second PCR of roughly 6 to 12 cycles. One entry per CDR3 protein results from TCRdb running MiXCR on the 5' RACE reads. The table includes around 1.7 million distinct CDR3 sequences, 28% detected once. Trimming shortened V by 6 bases and J by 2 bases, and 12 bases separated the two germline ends. Germline V gene data show CDR1 as LNHDA and CDR2 as SQIVND (reference sequence). The length of the CDR3 is 14 residues. General observations from the study: Diversity figures based on one million T cells were deemed too low.

Sequencing input: blood. The source is a woman between 25 and 40 years old in good health. The genes are TRBV19 and TRBJ2-3; D gene ambiguous. The CDR3 reads CASRQSGATDTQYF. CDR3 DNA sequence: TGTGCCAGTAGACAGTCTGGTGCCACAGATACGCAGTATTTT. Based on the CDR3 plus reference TRBV19 and TRBJ2-3, the full variable domain is DGGITQSPKYLFRKEGQNVTLSCEQNLNHDAMYWYRQDPGQGLRLIYYSQIVNDFQKGDIAEGYSVSREKKESFPLTVTSAQKNPTAFYLCASRQSGATDTQYFGPGTRLTVL.